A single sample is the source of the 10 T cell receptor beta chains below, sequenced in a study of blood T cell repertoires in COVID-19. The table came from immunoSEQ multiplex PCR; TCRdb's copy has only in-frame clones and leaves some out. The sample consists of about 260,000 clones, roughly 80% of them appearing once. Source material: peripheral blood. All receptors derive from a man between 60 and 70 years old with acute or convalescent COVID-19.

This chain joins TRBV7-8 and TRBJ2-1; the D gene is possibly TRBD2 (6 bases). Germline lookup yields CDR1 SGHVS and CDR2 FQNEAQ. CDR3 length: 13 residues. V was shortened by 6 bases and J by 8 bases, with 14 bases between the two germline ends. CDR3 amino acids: CASRLGGGDEQFF. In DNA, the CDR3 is TGTGCCAGCAGGCTTGGTGGCGGGGATGAGCAGTTCTTC. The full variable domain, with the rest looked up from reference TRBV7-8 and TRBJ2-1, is GAGVSQSPRYKVAKRGQDVALRCDPISGHVSLFWYQQALGQGPEFLTYFQNEAQLDKSGLPSDRFFAERPEGSVSTLKIQRTQQEDSAVYLCASRLGGGDEQFFGPGTRLTVL.

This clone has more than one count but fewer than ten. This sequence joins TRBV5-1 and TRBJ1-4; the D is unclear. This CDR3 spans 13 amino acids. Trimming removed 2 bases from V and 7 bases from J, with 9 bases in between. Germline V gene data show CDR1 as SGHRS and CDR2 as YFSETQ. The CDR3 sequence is CASSFSGVEKLFF. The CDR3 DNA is TGCGCCAGCAGCTTTTCCGGGGTTGAAAAACTGTTTTTT.

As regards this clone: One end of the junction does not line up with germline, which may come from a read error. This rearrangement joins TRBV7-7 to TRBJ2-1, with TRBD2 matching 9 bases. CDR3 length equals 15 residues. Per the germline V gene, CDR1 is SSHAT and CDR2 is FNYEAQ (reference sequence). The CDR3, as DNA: TGTGCTAGCAGCTTAGATCTAGCGGGGAACAATGAGCAGTTCTTC. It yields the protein CASSLDLAGNNEQFF. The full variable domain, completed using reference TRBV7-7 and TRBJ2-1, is GAGVSQSPRYKVTKRGQDVTLRCDPISSHATLYWYQQALGQGPEFLTYFNYEAQPDKSGLPSDRFSAERPEGSISTLTIQRTEQRDSAMYRCASSLDLAGNNEQFFGPGTRLTVL.

The CDR3: CASSLGIRRGSPLHF. CDR3 DNA: TGTGCCAGCAGCTTAGGGATTCGCAGGGGATCACCCCTCCACTTT. This rearrangement joins TRBV11-2 to TRBJ1-6, with D possibly TRBD1 on 6 matching bases. This CDR3 region has 15 residues. Germline V gene data show CDR1 as SGHAT and CDR2 as FQNNGV. V lost 1 base and J 10 bases, leaving 14 bases between the germline ends.

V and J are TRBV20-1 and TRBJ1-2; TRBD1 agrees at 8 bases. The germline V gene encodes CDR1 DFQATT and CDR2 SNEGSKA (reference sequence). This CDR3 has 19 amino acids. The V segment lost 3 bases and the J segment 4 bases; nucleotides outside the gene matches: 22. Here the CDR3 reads CSASGLGGTGVGRTYGYTF. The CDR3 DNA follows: TGCAGTGCTAGTGGACTTGGCGGGACAGGCGTTGGGAGAACCTATGGCTACACCTTC.

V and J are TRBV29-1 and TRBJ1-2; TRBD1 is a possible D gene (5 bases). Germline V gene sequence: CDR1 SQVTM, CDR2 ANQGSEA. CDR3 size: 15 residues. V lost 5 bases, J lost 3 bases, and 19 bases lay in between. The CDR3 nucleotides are TGCAGCGTTAGTACAGGTGCTATCTTATACTATGGCTACACCTTC. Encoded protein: CSVSTGAILYYGYTF.

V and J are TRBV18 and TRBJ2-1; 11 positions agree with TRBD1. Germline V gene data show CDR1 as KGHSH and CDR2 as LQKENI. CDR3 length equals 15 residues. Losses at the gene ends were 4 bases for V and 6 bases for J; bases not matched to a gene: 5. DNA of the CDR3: TGTGCCAGCTCACTTGGGACAGGGGGATTCAATGAGCAGTTCTTC. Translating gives CASSLGTGGFNEQFF.

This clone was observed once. CDR3 coding DNA: TGTGCCAGCAGTTCCCAGGGGTGGGTGGGTGGCTACACCTTC. Protein sequence: CASSSQGWVGGYTF. The rearrangement uses TRBV27 and TRBJ1-2; D is perhaps TRBD1 (6 bases). Germline CDR1 and CDR2: MNHEY and SMNVEV (reference sequence). V was trimmed by 4 bases and J by 7 bases, leaving 16 bases between them. The CDR3 is 14 residues long.

The CDR3 DNA reads as TGTGCCAGCAGCCAAGGGCGATCTAGCGGGGGCTCCTACGAGCAGTACTTC. Translation gives CASSQGRSSGGSYEQYF. This rearrangement joins TRBV3-1 (or the pseudogene TRBV3-2) to TRBJ2-7; 10 positions agree with TRBD2. Germline CDR1 is LGHDT and CDR2 is YNNKEL (reference sequence). J lost 0 bases, V lost 1 base, and 6 bases had no gene match. CDR3 length equals 17 residues.

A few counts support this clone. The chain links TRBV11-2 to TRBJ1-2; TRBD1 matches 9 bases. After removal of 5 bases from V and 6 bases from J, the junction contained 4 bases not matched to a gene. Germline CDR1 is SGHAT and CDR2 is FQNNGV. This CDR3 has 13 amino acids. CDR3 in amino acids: CASSPGQGNGYTF. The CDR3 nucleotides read TGTGCCAGCAGCCCGGGACAGGGTAATGGCTACACCTTC.